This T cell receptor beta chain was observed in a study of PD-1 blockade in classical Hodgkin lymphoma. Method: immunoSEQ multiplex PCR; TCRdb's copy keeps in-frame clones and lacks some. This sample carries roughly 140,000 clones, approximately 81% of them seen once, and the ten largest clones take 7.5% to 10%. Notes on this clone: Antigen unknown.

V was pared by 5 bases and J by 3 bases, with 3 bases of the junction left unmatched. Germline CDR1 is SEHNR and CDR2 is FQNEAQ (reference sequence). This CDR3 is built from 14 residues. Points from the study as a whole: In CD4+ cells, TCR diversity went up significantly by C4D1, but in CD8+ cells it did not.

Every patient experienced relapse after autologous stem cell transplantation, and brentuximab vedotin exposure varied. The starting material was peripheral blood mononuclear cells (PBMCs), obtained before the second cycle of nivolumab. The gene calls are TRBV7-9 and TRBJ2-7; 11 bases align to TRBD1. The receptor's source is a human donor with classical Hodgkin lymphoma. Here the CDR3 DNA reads TGTGCCAGCAGCCCCGGGACAGGGGGCTACGAGCAGTACTTC. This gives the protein CASSPGTGGYEQYF.